Presented here are 27 T cell receptor beta chains from one specimen sequenced in a study of T cell clonality in common variable immunodeficiency. The study, taken as a whole, reports: Reportedly, TCR beta sequences from common variable immunodeficiency showed fewer deletions and N-nucleotide insertions.

Profiling relied on immunoSEQ multiplex PCR, and the TCRdb table lists in-frame clones only, not all of them. The sample yields 25,000 or so clones, without any singletons. Which antigens these TCRs recognize remains unknown. Material for sequencing was peripheral blood mononuclear cells. All receptors derive from a human donor with common variable immunodeficiency.

On this clone itself: The CDR3 goes on 3 residues after the read ends, and that part is filled in from the germline J gene. The J gene is TRBJ2-3, the V gene TRBV30, with 7 bases fitting TRBD2. With V trimmed by 5 bases and J by 6 bases, 14 bases remained unmatched. The CDR3 consists of 15 residues. Germline V gene data show CDR1 as GTSNPN and CDR2 as SVGIG (reference sequence). Here the CDR3 reads CAWAKGLLLSDTQYF. Incomplete CDR3 DNA: TGTGCCTGGGCCAAGGGACTACTCCTCTCCGATACG.

This clone has ten or more counts. Read coverage stops 3 residues before the CDR3 terminus; the germline J gene supplies the remainder. The gene calls are TRBV30 and TRBJ2-6; no clear D. The ends were cut back, 3 bases at V and 2 bases at J, with 5 bases in the middle. CDR1 is GTSNPN, CDR2 SVGIG, per germline (reference sequence). The CDR3 is made up of 13 amino acids. The CDR3 protein is CAWRQAGANVLTF. CDR3 DNA, as far as it was read: TGTGCCTGGAGGCAGGCTGGGGCCAACGTC.

This clone was detected ten times or more. Read coverage stops 3 residues before the CDR3 terminus; the germline J gene supplies the remainder. The chain carries TRBV18 and TRBJ2-1; D is ambiguous. V gave up 5 bases and J gave up 8 bases, with 10 bases separating them. Germline assignment: CDR1 KGHSH and CDR2 LQKENI. The CDR3 runs to 12 residues. Incomplete CDR3 DNA: TGTGCCAGCTCAAAAACAGTACATGAG. The encoded protein is CASSKTVHE. The entire CDR3 protein is CASSKTVHEQFF.

This clone was detected many times. The CDR3 end falls 3 residues outside the read, so it is completed with the germline J gene. This sequence joins TRBV30 and TRBJ2-6, with D possibly being TRBD2 (5 bases). In germline, CDR1 is GTSNPN, CDR2 SVGIG (reference sequence). The CDR3 loop spans 16 amino acids. Trimming left V 2 bases short and J 1 base short, with 12 bases between. The part of the CDR3 DNA that was read is TGTGCCTGGAGTACGGACTCCTCTTCTGGGGCCAACGTC. Translated, it gives CAWSTDSSSGANV. The whole CDR3 region reads CAWSTDSSSGANVLTF.

By its share, this clone is medium-sized. The CDR3 end lies 3 residues beyond the end of the read and is filled in from the germline J gene. The V call is TRBV19, the J call TRBJ2-5; a possible D gene is TRBD1 (6 bases). The CDR3 loop spans 13 amino acids. Trimming shortened V by 1 base and J by 3 bases, and 6 bases separated the two germline ends. Germline V gene lookup returns CDR1 LNHDA and CDR2 SQIVND (reference sequence). The DNA read from the CDR3 is TGTGCCAGTAGTATAGCAGGGGAAGAGACC. Translated: CASSIAGEET. The whole CDR3 is CASSIAGEETQYF.

Comment on this clone: The CDR3 end lies 3 residues beyond the end of the read and is filled in from the germline J gene. The rearrangement uses TRBV2 and TRBJ2-6, with 7 bases matching TRBD1. Germline CDR1 is SNHLY and CDR2 is FYNNEI. V trimming: 1 base; J trimming: 2 bases; junction bases outside the gene matches: 5. The CDR3 runs 17 residues. The covered CDR3 bases are TGTGCCAGCAGTGAAGGTGTCCAGGGGGCTGGGGCCAACGTC. Translation gives CASSEGVQGAGANV. The CDR3 as a whole reads CASSEGVQGAGANVLTF. Variable domain in full (rest from reference TRBV2 and TRBJ2-6): EPEVTQTPSHQVTQMGQEVILRCVPISNHLYFYWYRQILGQKVEFLVSFYNNEISEKSEIFDDQFSVERPDGSNFTLKIRSTKLEDSAMYFCASSEGVQGAGANVLTFGAGSRLTVL.

This clone was counted between two and nine times. The read ends 3 residues shy of where the CDR3 ends; the end is completed using the germline J gene. The genes are TRBV19 and TRBJ1-2; 7 bases are a match to TRBD1. This CDR3 has 16 amino acids. The germline V gene encodes CDR1 LNHDA and CDR2 SQIVND (reference sequence). V lost 5 bases, J lost 4 bases, and 13 bases stayed unmatched. CDR3 amino acids: CASSAGTAQGIYGYTF. The CDR3 bases that were read are TGTGCCAGTAGTGCCGGGACAGCCCAAGGCATCTATGGC.

This clone was seen ten or more times. The CDR3 end falls 3 residues outside the read, so it is completed with the germline J gene. The chain recombines TRBV18 with TRBJ2-7; TRBD1 matches at 8 bases. Germline V gene lookup returns CDR1 KGHSH and CDR2 LQKENI. The V and J ends lost 6 bases and 3 bases, in that order; junction bases with no gene match: 13. CDR3 length: 16 amino acids. CDR3 bases read: TGTGCCAGCTCTCAGATTACCGGGACAGGTTTCTACGAG. As protein: CASSQITGTGFYE. The entire CDR3 is CASSQITGTGFYEQYF. Combining the CDR3 with reference TRBV18 and TRBJ2-7 gives the whole variable domain NAGVMQNPRHLVRRRGQEARLRCSPMKGHSHVYWYRQLPEEGLKFMVYLQKENIIDESGMPKERFSAEFPKEGPSILRIQQVVRGDSAAYFCASSQITGTGFYEQYFGPGTRLTVT.

Regarding this clone: The read ends 3 residues early relative to the CDR3; the germline J gene fills the gap. This chain links TRBV2 with TRBJ2-5, with D possibly TRBD1 on 5 matching bases. Trimming stripped 4 bases from V and 5 bases from J, with 17 bases between. Germline V gene data show CDR1 as SNHLY and CDR2 as FYNNEI. The length of the CDR3 is 15 residues. CDR3 sequence: CASSALGAAYETQYF. Incomplete CDR3 DNA: TGTGCCAGCAGTGCCCTAGGGGCGGCGTACGAGACC.

This clone was counted at least ten times. The CDR3 bases that were read are TGTGCCTGGAGTCGATGGGGGGGGACGAACACTGAA. This codes for CAWSRWGGTNTE. The full CDR3 sequence reads CAWSRWGGTNTEAFF. The J gene is TRBJ1-1, the V gene TRBV30; tentatively, D is TRBD1 (5 bases). The observed sequence ends 3 residues before the CDR3 terminus, with the missing tail filled in from the germline J gene. This CDR3 comprises 15 residues. Trimming took 2 bases from V and 1 from J, leaving 14 bases between them. Germline V gene data show CDR1 as GTSNPN and CDR2 as SVGIG (reference sequence).

At least ten counts were recorded for this clone. The read ends 3 residues before the CDR3 terminus; that terminus is restored from the germline J gene. The V call is TRBV5-1, the J call TRBJ2-7, with 8 bases lining up with TRBD1. This CDR3 has 13 amino acids. The ends lost 7 bases at V and 3 bases at J; junction bases unmatched: 6. Germline CDR1 and CDR2: SGHRS and YFSETQ. CDR3 residues: CASAGQDVYEQYF. The sequenced part of the CDR3 DNA is TGCGCCAGCGCGGGACAGGATGTCTACGAG.

This clone occurred many times. The CDR3 extends 3 residues past the end of the read, so its final part is completed from the germline J gene. The rearrangement joins TRBV30 to TRBJ2-3, with 9 nucleotides matching TRBD1. This CDR3 spans 12 amino acids. Unmatched junction bases numbered 5, after V lost 8 bases and J lost 5 bases. CDR1 and CDR2 (germline): GTSNPN, SVGIG (reference sequence). CDR3 bases read: TGTGCCAGAGGGACAGGGTTAGATACG. Translation gives CARGTGLDT. The full CDR3 protein is CARGTGLDTQYF.

Comment on this clone: The CDR3 extends 3 residues past the end of the read, so its final part is completed from the germline J gene. The chain is built from TRBV5-1 and TRBJ2-7; the D gene is possibly TRBD1 (6 bases). Germline V gene lookup returns CDR1 SGHRS and CDR2 YFSETQ. V was shortened by 1 base and J by 0 bases, with 11 bases between the two germline ends. This CDR3 is built from 15 residues. The CDR3 protein is CASSLNRDNSYEQYF. CDR3 DNA (partial): TGCGCCAGCAGCTTGAACCGGGACAACTCCTACGAG. Based on the CDR3 plus reference TRBV5-1 and TRBJ2-7, the full variable domain is KAGVTQTPRYLIKTRGQQVTLSCSPISGHRSVSWYQQTPGQGLQFLFEYFSETQRNKGNFPGRFSGRQFSNSRSEMNVSTLELGDSALYLCASSLNRDNSYEQYFGPGTRLTVT.

This clone was observed many times. The DNA ends 3 residues before the CDR3 does, and the rest of the CDR3 is filled in from the germline J gene. V gene TRBV7-9 combines with J gene TRBJ1-2, with D possibly matching TRBD1 (6 bases). CDR3 length: 12 amino acids. The germline V gene encodes CDR1 SEHNR and CDR2 FQNEAQ (reference sequence). The CDR3: CASSKNREGYTF. Partial CDR3 DNA: TGTGCCAGCAGCAAGAACAGGGAAGGC.

This clone has a count of ten or more. The CDR3 is cut off 3 residues early in the read; its end comes from the germline J gene. The genes are TRBV18 and TRBJ1-5; no clear D gene. Germline V gives CDR1 KGHSH, CDR2 LQKENI. The germline V and J ends were trimmed by 2 bases and 3 bases, with 14 bases remaining between them. The CDR3 is 16 residues long. The sequenced part of the CDR3 DNA is TGTGCCAGCTCACCAGGGCGTCCATCCAACAATCAGCCC. Translation gives CASSPGRPSNNQP. The full CDR3 protein is CASSPGRPSNNQPQHF.

This clone has just a few counts. Coverage ceases 3 residues before the CDR3 finishes, and the germline J gene fills in the end. The rearrangement joins TRBV7-9 to TRBJ2-7, with 9 bases aligning to TRBD2. The germline gives CDR1 SEHNR, CDR2 FQNEAQ (reference sequence). J lost 5 bases, V lost 7 bases, and 9 bases had no gene match. The length of the CDR3 is 14 residues. The sequenced part of the CDR3 DNA is TGTGCCAGCACCCGGGGGACTAGCACCCACGAG. Encoded protein: CASTRGTSTHE. The entire CDR3 reads CASTRGTSTHEQYF.

This clone was recorded at least ten times. The read finishes 3 residues shy of the CDR3 end, and the germline J gene is used to complete it. This chain connects TRBV2 to TRBJ1-1; D is ambiguous. The CDR3 length is 12 residues. Per germline, CDR1 SNHLY and CDR2 FYNNEI. The V and J ends lost 4 bases and 5 bases respectively, with 8 bases between them. CDR3 bases read: TGTGCCAGCAGTGCGCCCGGGACTGAA. Translated, it gives CASSAPGTE. In full, the CDR3 reads CASSAPGTEAFF.

As to this clone: Read sequence stops 3 residues before the CDR3 end, and the germline J gene provides the missing end. The rearrangement uses TRBV2 and TRBJ2-7; D might be TRBD2 (6 bases). The CDR3 loop spans 14 amino acids. Germline values: CDR1 SNHLY, CDR2 FYNNEI. The germline V and J ends were trimmed by 5 bases and 3 bases, with 14 bases remaining between them. CDR3 DNA (partial): TGTGCCAGCAGTCGGAGCGGGCATAACTACGAG. Translation gives CASSRSGHNYE. The complete CDR3 protein is CASSRSGHNYEQYF.

In the case of this clone: The read finishes 3 residues shy of the CDR3 end, and the germline J gene is used to complete it. V is TRBV20-1 and J is TRBJ2-1, with a weak D call TRBD1 (6 bases). The V end lost 3 bases, the J end lost 3 bases, and 9 bases lay between the germline ends. The CDR3 is made up of 13 amino acids. Germline loops: CDR1 DFQATT, CDR2 SNEGSKA (reference sequence). The chain's CDR3 is CSASRTVYNEQFF. The CDR3 bases that were read are TGCAGTGCTAGTAGGACAGTCTACAATGAG.

This clone was detected only a few times. Germline is not matched at one junction end, which may reflect a read error. The read comes to an end 3 residues before the CDR3 does, leaving the germline J gene to fill in the end. The V gene is TRBV7-3, the J gene TRBJ1-1; D is unresolved. Per the germline V gene, CDR1 is SGHTA and CDR2 is FQGTGA. The CDR3 is 13 residues long. The CDR3: CASSSIMNAEAFF. The sequenced part of the CDR3 DNA is TGTGCCAGCAGCTCTATTATGAACGCTGAA.

There are many counts of this clone. The sequence runs out 3 residues before the end of the CDR3; the remainder is reconstructed from the germline J gene. This chain links TRBV30 with TRBJ1-6, with D uncertain. Germline V CDR1 and CDR2: GTSNPN, SVGIG (reference sequence). With 5 bases removed from V and 7 bases from J, the gap between germline ends came to 6 bases. The CDR3 is made up of 11 amino acids. The CDR3 DNA, read in part, is TGTGCCTGGGACTCCAATTCACCC. It yields the protein CAWDSNSP. The whole CDR3 reads CAWDSNSPLHF.

This clone was recorded at least ten times. The read gets to within 3 residues of the CDR3 end, and the germline J gene fills in the rest. The chain has TRBV19 and TRBJ2-5; weak D call: TRBD1 (6 bases). Germline V gene data show CDR1 as LNHDA and CDR2 as SQIVND (reference sequence). The CDR3 has 15 amino acids. The ends were cut back, 3 bases at V and 1 base at J, with 12 bases in the middle. This chain's CDR3 is CASSIPGQSQETQYF. Incomplete CDR3 DNA: TGTGCCAGTAGTATTCCCGGACAGTCCCAAGAGACC.

The table lists this clone with many counts. The DNA read from the CDR3 is TGCGCCAGCAGCCTAGGACTAGCGGGGGGGAGTGGAACAGATACG. This translates into CASSLGLAGGSGTDT. The complete CDR3 reads CASSLGLAGGSGTDTQYF. The chain is built from TRBV5-1 and TRBJ2-3; 15 nucleotides match TRBD2. The read is 3 residues too short to cover the CDR3 end, so that end is filled in from the germline J gene. Germline CDR1 is SGHRS and CDR2 is YFSETQ. The junction had 9 bases not matched to a gene; V was cut back by 4 bases and J by 3 bases. This CDR3 contains 18 residues.

A few counts support this clone. The sequenced fragment ends 3 residues before the CDR3 boundary, so the rest is inferred from the germline J gene. This chain connects TRBV30 to TRBJ2-2; TRBD2 matches 7 bases. Germline assignment: CDR1 GTSNPN and CDR2 SVGIG (reference sequence). The CDR3 contains 13 residues. The junction had 2 bases not matched to a gene; V was cut back by 3 bases and J by 4 bases. The CDR3 loop is CAWSGGSTGELFF. CDR3 DNA (partial): TGTGCCTGGAGCGGGGGGAGCACCGGGGAG.

This clone was detected many times. Incomplete CDR3 DNA: TGTGCCAGCAGCCGGGGACTAGCGGGGAACGGCATT. It codes for CASSRGLAGNGI. From start to end, the CDR3 is CASSRGLAGNGIQYF. V usage is TRBV6-2 or TRBV6-3 and J usage is TRBJ2-4, with TRBD2 identical over 13 bases. Sequencing ends 3 residues short of the CDR3 end; the germline J gene provides the rest. The CDR3 spans 15 residues. J was trimmed by 9 bases and V by 6 bases; bases with no gene match: 8. CDR1 is MNHEY and CDR2 is SVGEGT in the germline V gene.

A note on this clone: With the read ending 3 residues before the CDR3 end, the germline J gene is used to fill in that end. The J gene is TRBJ2-7, the V gene TRBV18; D is undetermined. Trimming shortened V by 1 base and J by 4 bases, and 8 bases separated the two germline ends. The CDR3 covers 13 residues. In germline, CDR1 is KGHSH, CDR2 LQKENI. The chain's CDR3 is CASSPQGGYEQYF. The DNA read from the CDR3 is TGTGCCAGCTCACCACAAGGCGGTTACGAG.

Concerning this clone: The CDR3 is cut off 3 residues early in the read; its end comes from the germline J gene. The chain employs TRBV2 and TRBJ2-5; a weak D match, TRBD1 (5 bases). Per the germline V gene, CDR1 is SNHLY and CDR2 is FYNNEI. V was pared by 8 bases and J by 2 bases, with 30 bases between. The CDR3 contains 19 residues. CDR3 region: CASSSMGQPGLGWQETQYF. CDR3 bases read: TGTGCCAGCTCGTCGATGGGGCAGCCTGGATTGGGCTGGCAAGAGACC. Variable domain in full (rest from reference TRBV2 and TRBJ2-5): EPEVTQTPSHQVTQMGQEVILRCVPISNHLYFYWYRQILGQKVEFLVSFYNNEISEKSEIFDDQFSVERPDGSNFTLKIRSTKLEDSAMYFCASSSMGQPGLGWQETQYFGPGTRLLVL.